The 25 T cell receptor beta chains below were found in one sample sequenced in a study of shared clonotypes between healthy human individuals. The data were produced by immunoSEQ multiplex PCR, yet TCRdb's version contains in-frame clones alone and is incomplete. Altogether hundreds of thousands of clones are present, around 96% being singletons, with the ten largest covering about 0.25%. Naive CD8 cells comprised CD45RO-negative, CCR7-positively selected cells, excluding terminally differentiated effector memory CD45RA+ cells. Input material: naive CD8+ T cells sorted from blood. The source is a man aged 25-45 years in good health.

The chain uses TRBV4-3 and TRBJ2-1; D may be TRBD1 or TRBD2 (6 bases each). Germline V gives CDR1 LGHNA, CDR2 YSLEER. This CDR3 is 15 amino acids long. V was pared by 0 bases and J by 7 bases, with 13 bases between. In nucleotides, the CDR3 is TGCGCCAGCAGCCAAGATCGGGGGCAGGGGAATGAGCAGTTCTTC. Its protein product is CASSQDRGQGNEQFF.

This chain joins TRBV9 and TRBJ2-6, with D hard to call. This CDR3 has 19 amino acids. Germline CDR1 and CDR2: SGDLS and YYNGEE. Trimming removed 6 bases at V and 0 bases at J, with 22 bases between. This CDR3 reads CASTSRPVGQSSGANVLTF. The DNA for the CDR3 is TGTGCCAGCACCTCCAGGCCAGTTGGCCAATCCTCTGGGGCCAACGTCCTGACTTTC.

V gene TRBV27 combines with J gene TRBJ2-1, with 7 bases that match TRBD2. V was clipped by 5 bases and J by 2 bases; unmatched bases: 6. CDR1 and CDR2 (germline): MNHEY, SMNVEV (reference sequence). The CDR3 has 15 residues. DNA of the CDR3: TGTGCCAGCAGTCCGGCGGGAGTGACCTACAATGAGCAGTTCTTC. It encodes CASSPAGVTYNEQFF.

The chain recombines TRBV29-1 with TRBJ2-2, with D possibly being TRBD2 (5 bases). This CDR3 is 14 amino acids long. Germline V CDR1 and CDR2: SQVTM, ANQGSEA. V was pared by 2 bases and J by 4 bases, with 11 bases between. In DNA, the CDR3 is TGCAGCGTTGAATTGGACTGGAGCACCGGGGAGCTGTTTTTT. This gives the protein CSVELDWSTGELFF.

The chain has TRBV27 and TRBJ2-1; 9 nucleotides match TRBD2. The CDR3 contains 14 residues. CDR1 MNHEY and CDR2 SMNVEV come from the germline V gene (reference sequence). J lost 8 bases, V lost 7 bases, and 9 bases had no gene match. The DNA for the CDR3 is TGTGCCAGCACTACGGCGGGAGGGATCGATGAGCAGTTCTTC. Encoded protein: CASTTAGGIDEQFF.

The CDR3 loop reads CASSERRGVVGNTIYF. CDR3 in DNA: TGTGCCAGCAGTGAACGTCGGGGAGTTGTCGGAAACACCATATATTTT. This sequence joins TRBV6-1 and TRBJ1-3; D gene ambiguous. The CDR3 totals 16 residues. The germline V gene has CDR1 MNHNS and CDR2 SASEGT. The V and J ends lost 2 bases and 4 bases respectively, with 15 bases between them.

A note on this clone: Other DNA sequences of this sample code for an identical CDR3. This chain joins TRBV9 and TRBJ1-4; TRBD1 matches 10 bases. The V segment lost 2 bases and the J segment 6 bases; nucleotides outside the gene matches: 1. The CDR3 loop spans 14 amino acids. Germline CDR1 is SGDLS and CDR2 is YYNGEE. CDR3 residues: CASSVGTGDEKLFF. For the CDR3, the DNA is TGTGCCAGCAGCGTGGGGACAGGGGATGAAAAACTGTTTTTT.

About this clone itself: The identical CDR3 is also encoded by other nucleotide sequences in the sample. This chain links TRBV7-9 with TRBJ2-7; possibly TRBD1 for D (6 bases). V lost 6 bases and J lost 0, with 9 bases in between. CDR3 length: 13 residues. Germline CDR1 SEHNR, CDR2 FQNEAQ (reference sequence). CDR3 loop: CASSWTVSYEQYF. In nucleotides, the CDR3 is TGTGCCAGCAGTTGGACAGTCTCCTACGAGCAGTACTTC.

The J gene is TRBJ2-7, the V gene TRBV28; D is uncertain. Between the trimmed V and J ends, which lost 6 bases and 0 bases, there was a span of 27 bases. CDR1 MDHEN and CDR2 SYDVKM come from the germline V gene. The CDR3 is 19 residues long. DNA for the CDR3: TGTGCCAGCAGCTCGAAATTTAGGGTTCCGGGCCAGATCTCCTACGAGCAGTACTTC. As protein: CASSSKFRVPGQISYEQYF.

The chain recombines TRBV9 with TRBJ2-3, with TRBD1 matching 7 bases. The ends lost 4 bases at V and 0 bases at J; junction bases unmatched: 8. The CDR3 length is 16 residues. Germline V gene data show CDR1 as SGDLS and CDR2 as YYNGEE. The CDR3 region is CASSIDRDDSTDTQYF. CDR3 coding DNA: TGTGCCAGCAGCATCGACAGGGACGATAGCACAGATACGCAGTATTTT.

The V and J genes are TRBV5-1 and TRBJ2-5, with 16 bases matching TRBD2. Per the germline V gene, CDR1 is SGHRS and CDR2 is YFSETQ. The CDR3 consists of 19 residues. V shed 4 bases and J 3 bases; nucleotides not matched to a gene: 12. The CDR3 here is CASSRSGTSGRVAEETQYF. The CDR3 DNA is TGCGCCAGCAGCAGATCCGGGACTAGCGGGAGGGTTGCGGAAGAGACCCAGTACTTC.

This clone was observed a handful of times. This CDR3 is CASSEGLESTDTQYF. The CDR3 DNA reads TGTGCCAGCAGTGAGGGACTCGAAAGCACAGATACGCAGTATTTT. The chain links TRBV2 to TRBJ2-3; D may be TRBD2 (6 bases). Deletions cut 3 bases from V and 0 bases from J, with 10 bases between. This CDR3 has 15 residues. The germline V gene encodes CDR1 SNHLY and CDR2 FYNNEI.

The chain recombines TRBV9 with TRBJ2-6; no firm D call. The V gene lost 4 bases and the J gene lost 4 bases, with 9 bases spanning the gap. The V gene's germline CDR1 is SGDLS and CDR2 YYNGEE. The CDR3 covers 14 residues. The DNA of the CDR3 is TGTGCCAGCAGCCCCGCAAGCGGGGCCAACGTCCTGACTTTC. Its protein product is CASSPASGANVLTF.

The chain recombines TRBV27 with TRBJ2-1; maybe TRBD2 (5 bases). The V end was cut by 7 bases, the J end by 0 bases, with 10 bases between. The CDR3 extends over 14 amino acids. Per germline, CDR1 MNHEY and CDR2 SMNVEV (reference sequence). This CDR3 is CASTPDYSYNEQFF. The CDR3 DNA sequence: TGTGCCAGCACCCCTGACTACTCCTACAATGAGCAGTTCTTC.

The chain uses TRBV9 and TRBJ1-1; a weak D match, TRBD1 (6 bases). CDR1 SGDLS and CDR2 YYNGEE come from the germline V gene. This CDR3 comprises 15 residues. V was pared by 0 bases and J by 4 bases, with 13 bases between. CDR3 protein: CASSVGGGVSTEAFF. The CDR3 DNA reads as TGTGCCAGCAGCGTAGGAGGGGGGGTTTCCACTGAAGCTTTCTTT.

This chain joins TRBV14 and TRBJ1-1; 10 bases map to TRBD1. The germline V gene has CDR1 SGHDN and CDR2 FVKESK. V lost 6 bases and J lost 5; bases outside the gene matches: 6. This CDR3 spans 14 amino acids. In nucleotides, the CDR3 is TGTGCCAGCAGACGACAGGGGGCGCGGACTGAAGCTTTCTTT. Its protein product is CASRRQGARTEAFF.

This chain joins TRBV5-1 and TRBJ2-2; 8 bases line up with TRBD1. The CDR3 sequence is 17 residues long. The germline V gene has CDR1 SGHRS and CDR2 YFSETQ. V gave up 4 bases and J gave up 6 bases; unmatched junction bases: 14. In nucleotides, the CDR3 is TGCGCCAGCAGCCCACGAACAGGGGGATCGGTATCCGGGGAGCTGTTTTTT. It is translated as CASSPRTGGSVSGELFF.

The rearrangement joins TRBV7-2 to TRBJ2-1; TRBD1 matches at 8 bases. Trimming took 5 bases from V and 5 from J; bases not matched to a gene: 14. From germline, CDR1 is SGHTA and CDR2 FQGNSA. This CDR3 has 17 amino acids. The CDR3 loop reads CASSTYAGGPINNEQFF. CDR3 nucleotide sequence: TGTGCCAGCAGCACCTACGCAGGGGGCCCTATAAACAATGAGCAGTTCTTC.

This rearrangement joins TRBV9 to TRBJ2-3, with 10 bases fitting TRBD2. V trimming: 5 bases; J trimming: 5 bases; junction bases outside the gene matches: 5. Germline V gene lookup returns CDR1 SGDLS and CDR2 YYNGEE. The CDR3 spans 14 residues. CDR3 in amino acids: CASSLAGVLDTQYF. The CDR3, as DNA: TGTGCCAGCAGTCTAGCGGGAGTTTTAGATACGCAGTATTTT.

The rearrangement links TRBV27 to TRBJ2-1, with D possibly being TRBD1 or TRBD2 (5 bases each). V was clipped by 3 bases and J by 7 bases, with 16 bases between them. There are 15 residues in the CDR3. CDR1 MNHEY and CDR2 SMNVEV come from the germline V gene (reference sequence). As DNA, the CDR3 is TGTGCCAGCAGTTTTTTAGGGGAGATGGGGAATGAGCAGTTCTTC. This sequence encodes CASSFLGEMGNEQFF.

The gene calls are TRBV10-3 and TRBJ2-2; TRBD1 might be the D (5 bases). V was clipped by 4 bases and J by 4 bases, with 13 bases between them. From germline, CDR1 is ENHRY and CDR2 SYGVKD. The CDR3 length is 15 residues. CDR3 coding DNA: TGTGCCATCAGTGGATCCAGGGCCGGCACCGGGGAGCTGTTTTTT. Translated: CAISGSRAGTGELFF.

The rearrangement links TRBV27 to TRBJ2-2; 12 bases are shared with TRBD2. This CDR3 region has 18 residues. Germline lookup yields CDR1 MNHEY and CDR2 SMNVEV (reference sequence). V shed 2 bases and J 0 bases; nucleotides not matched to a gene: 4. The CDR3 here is CASSLSLAGGPNTGELFF. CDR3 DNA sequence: TGTGCCAGCAGTTTAAGTCTAGCGGGAGGGCCGAACACCGGGGAGCTGTTTTTT.

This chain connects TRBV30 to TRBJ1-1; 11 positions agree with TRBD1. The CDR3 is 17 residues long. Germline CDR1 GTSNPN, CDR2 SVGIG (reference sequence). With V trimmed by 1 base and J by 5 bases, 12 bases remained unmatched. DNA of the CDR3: TGTGCCTGGAGTGGGGCACTGGACAGGGGGCGACGAACTGAAGCTTTCTTT. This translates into CAWSGALDRGRRTEAFF.

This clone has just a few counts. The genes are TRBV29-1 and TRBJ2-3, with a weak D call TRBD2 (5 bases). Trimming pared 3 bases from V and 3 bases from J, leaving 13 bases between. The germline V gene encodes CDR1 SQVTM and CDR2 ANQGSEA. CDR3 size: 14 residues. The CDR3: CSVETIEGTDTQYF. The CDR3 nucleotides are TGCAGCGTTGAGACCATTGAGGGTACAGATACGCAGTATTTT.

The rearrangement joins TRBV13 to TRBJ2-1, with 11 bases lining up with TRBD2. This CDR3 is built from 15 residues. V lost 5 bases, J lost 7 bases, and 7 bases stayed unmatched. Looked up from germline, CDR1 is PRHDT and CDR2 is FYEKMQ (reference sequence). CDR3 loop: CASSQRLAGWNEQFF. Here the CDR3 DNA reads TGTGCCAGCAGCCAGAGACTAGCGGGATGGAATGAGCAGTTCTTC.